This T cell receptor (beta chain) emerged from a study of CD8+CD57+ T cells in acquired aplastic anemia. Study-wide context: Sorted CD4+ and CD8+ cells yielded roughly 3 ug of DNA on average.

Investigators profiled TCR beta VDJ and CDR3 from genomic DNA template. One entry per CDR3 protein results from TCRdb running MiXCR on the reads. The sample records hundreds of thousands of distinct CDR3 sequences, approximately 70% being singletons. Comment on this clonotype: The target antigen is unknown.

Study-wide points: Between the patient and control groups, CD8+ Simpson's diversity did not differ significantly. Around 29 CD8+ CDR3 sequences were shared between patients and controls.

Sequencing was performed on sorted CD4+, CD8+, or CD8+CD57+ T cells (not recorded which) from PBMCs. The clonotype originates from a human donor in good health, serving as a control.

DNA for the CDR3: TGTGCCAGCAGCCCGCGACAGGGCGGCCACACAGAGTCGCAGTATTTT. It encodes CASSPRQGGHTESQYF. V and J are TRBV9 and TRBJ2-3; 7 bases agree with TRBD1. This CDR3 comprises 16 residues. Trimming cost V 4 bases and J 10 bases; bases outside gene matches: 18. Germline CDR1 and CDR2: SGDLS and YYNGEE.